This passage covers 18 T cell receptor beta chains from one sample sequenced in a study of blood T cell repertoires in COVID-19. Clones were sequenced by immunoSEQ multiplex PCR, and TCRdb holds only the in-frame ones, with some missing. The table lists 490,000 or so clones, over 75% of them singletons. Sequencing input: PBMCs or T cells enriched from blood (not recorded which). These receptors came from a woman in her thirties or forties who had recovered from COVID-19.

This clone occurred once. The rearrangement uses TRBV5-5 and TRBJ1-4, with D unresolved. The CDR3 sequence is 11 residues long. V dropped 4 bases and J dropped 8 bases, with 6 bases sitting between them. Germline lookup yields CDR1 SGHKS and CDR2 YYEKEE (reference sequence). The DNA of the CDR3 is TGTGCCAGCAGCCCCTACGAAAAACTGTTTTTT. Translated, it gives CASSPYEKLFF. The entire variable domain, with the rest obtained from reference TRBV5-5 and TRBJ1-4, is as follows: DAGVTQSPTHLIKTRGQQVTLRCSPISGHKSVSWYQQVLGQGPQFIFQYYEKEERGRGNFPDRFSARQFPNYSSELNVNALLLGDSALYLCASSPYEKLFFGSGTQLSVL.

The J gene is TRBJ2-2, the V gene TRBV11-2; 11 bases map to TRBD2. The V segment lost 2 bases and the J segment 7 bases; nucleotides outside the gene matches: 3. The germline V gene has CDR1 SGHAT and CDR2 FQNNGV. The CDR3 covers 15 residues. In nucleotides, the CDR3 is TGTGCCAGCAGCTTAACTAGCGGGAGTGGCGGGGAGCTGTTTTTT. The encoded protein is CASSLTSGSGGELFF.

The CDR3 DNA reads as TGTGCCAGCAGCCAGCAGGGCGGGGGGTTAGAGACCCAGTACTTC. This sequence encodes CASSQQGGGLETQYF. J is TRBJ2-5 and V is TRBV7-8; TRBD2 agrees at 8 bases. CDR3 length: 15 amino acids. CDR1 is SGHVS, CDR2 FQNEAQ, per germline. V lost 5 bases, J lost 4 bases, and 9 bases stayed unmatched.

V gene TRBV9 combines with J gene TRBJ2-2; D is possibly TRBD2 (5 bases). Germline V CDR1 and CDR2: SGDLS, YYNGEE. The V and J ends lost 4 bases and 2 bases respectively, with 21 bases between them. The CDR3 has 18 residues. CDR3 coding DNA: TGTGCCAGCAGCTATCCCTACAACGGACTCTCCAACACCGGGGAGCTGTTTTTT. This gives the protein CASSYPYNGLSNTGELFF.

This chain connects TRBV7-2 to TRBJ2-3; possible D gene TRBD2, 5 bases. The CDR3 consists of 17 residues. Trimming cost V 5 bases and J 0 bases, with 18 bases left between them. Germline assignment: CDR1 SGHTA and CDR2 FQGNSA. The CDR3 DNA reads TGTGCCAGCAGCCTTCGGTTCGAGCGGAGAAGCACAGATACGCAGTATTTT. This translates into CASSLRFERRSTDTQYF.

This chain's CDR3 is CATSSVKGGGGYTF. The CDR3, as DNA: TGTGCCACCAGCAGCGTGAAGGGGGGAGGGGGCTACACCTTC. The chain links TRBV15 to TRBJ1-2; the D gene is possibly TRBD1 (6 bases). The V gene lost 3 bases and the J gene lost 8 bases, with 16 bases spanning the gap. The V gene's germline CDR1 is LNHNV and CDR2 YYDKDF (reference sequence). This CDR3 is built from 14 residues.

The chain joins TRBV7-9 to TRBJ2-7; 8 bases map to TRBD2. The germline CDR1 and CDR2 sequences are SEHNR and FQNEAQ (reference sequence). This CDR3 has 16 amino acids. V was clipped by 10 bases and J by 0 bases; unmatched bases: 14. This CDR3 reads CATSGAGVGRSYEQYF. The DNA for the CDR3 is TGTGCCACATCGGGAGCGGGAGTAGGTCGCTCCTACGAGCAGTACTTC.

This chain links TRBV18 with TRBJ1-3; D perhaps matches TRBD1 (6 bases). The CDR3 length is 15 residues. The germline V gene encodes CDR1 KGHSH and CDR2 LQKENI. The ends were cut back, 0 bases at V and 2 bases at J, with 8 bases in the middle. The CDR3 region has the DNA TGTGCCAGCTCACCACCACAGGGAACTGGAAACACCATATATTTT. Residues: CASSPPQGTGNTIYF.

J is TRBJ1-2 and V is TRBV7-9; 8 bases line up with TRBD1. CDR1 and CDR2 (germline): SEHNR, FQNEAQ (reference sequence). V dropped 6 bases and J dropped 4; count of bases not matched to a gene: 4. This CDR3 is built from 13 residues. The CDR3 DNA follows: TGTGCCAGCAGGGCTGGACAGGGCTATGGCTACACCTTC. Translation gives CASRAGQGYGYTF.

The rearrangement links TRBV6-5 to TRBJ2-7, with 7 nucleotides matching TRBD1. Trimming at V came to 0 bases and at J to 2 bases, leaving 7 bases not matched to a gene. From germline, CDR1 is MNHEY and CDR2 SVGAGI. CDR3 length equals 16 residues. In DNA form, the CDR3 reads TGTGCCAGCAGTTACTCGATCCGACAGGGCCCCTACGAGCAGTACTTC. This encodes CASSYSIRQGPYEQYF.

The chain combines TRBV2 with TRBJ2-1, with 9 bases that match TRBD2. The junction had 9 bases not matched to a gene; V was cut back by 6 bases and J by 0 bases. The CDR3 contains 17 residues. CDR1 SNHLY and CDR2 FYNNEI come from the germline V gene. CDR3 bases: TGTGCCAGCAGATCCGGGACTAGCATAAGCTCCTACAATGAGCAGTTCTTC. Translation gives CASRSGTSISSYNEQFF. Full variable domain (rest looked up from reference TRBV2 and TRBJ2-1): EPEVTQTPSHQVTQMGQEVILRCVPISNHLYFYWYRQILGQKVEFLVSFYNNEISEKSEIFDDQFSVERPDGSNFTLKIRSTKLEDSAMYFCASRSGTSISSYNEQFFGPGTRLTVL.

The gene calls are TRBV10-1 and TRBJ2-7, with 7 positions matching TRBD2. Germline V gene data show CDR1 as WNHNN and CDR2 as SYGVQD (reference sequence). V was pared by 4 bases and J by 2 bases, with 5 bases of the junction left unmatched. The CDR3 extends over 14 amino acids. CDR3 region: CASSATSRPYEQYF. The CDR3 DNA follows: TGCGCCAGCAGTGCGACTAGCAGGCCCTACGAGCAGTACTTC.

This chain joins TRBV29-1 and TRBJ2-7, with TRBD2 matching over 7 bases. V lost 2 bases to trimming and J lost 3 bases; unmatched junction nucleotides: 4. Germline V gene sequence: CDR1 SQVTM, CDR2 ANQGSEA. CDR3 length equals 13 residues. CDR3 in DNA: TGCAGCGTTGAAACTAGCGCGAGCTACGAGCAGTACTTC. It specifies CSVETSASYEQYF.

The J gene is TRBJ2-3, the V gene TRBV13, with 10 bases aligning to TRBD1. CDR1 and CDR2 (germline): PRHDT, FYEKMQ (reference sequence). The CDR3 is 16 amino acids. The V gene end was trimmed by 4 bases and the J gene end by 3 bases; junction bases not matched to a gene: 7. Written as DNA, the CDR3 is TGTGCCAGCAGCTCACCCGGGACAGGGGAGACAGATACGCAGTATTTT. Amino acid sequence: CASSSPGTGETDTQYF. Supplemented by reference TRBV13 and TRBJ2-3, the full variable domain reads AAGVIQSPRHLIKEKRETATLKCYPIPRHDTVYWYQQGPGQDPQFLISFYEKMQSDKGSIPDRFSAQQFSDYHSELNMSSLELGDSALYFCASSSPGTGETDTQYFGPGTRLTVL.

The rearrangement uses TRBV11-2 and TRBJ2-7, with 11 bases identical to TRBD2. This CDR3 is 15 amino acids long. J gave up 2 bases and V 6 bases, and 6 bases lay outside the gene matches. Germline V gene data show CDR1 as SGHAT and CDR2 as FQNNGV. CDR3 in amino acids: CASRPTSGSPYEQYF. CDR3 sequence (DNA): TGTGCCAGCAGGCCTACTAGCGGGAGTCCCTACGAGCAGTACTTC.

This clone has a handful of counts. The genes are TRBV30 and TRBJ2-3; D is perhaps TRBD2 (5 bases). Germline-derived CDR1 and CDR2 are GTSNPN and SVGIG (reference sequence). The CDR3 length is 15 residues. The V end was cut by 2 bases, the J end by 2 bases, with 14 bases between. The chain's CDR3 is CAWSLTQRATDTQYF. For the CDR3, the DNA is TGTGCCTGGAGTTTGACCCAGAGGGCCACAGATACGCAGTATTTT.

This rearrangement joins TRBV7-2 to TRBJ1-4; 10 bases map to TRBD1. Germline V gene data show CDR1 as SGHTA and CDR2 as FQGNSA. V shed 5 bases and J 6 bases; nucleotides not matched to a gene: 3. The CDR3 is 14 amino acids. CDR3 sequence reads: CASSLDRGHEKLFF. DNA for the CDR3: TGTGCCAGCAGCCTAGACAGGGGGCATGAAAAACTGTTTTTT.

The CDR3 DNA sequence: TGTGCCAGCAGCACCCCAGGGAGGTTAGGCTATGGCTACACCTTC. Residues: CASSTPGRLGYGYTF. This sequence joins TRBV5-6 and TRBJ1-2; a weak D match, TRBD1 (5 bases). Trimming took 4 bases from V and 4 from J, leaving 17 bases between them. The CDR3 consists of 15 residues. Germline CDR1 SGHDT, CDR2 YYEEEE.